Detailed here is one T cell receptor (beta chain). These data originate in a study of T cell changes during pregnancy in multiple sclerosis. Repertoires were generated with immunoSEQ multiplex PCR, while TCRdb's copy carries only in-frame clones and drops some. The table records roughly 90,000 clones, about 93% of them present only once. The CDR3 runs 15 residues. The V segment lost 5 bases and the J segment 0 bases; nucleotides outside the gene matches: 4. The V and J genes are TRBV23-1 and TRBJ2-4, with 7 positions matching TRBD1. Being an ORF, TRBV23-1 has a function that is uncertain. The sample in question was peripheral blood, obtained in the first trimester of pregnancy. The clonotype was recovered from a female donor with multiple sclerosis, enrolled in a pregnancy study. CDR3 DNA: TGCGCCAGCAGTTCCGGGACAGAAGCCAAAAACATTCAGTACTTC. This codes for CASSSGTEAKNIQYF.